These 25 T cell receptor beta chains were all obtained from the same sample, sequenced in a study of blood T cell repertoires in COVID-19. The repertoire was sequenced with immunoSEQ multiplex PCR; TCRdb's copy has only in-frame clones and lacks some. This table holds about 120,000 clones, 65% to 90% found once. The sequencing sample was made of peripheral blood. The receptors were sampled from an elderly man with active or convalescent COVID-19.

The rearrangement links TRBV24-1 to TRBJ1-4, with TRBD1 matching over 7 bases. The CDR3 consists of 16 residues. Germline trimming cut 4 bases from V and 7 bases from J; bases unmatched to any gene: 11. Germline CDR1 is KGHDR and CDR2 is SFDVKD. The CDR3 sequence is CATSDPRGSGGEKLFF. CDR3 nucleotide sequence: TGTGCCACCAGTGACCCCAGGGGGTCTGGTGGTGAAAAACTGTTTTTT.

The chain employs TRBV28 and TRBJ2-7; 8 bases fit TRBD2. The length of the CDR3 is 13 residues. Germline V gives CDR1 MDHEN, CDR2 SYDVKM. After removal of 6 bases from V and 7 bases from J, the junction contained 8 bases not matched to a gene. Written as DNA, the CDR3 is TGTGCCAGCAGGACGGGGGGGGTCTGGGAGCAGTACTTC. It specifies CASRTGGVWEQYF.

The CDR3, as DNA: TGCGCCAGCAGTCGGGAGGGACCCTTCTCCTACAATGAGCAGTTCTTC. Its translation is CASSREGPFSYNEQFF. This chain connects TRBV5-1 to TRBJ2-1; TRBD2 matches at 8 bases. This CDR3 comprises 16 residues. Per the germline V gene, CDR1 is SGHRS and CDR2 is YFSETQ. V lost 5 bases, J lost 0 bases, and 7 bases stayed unmatched.

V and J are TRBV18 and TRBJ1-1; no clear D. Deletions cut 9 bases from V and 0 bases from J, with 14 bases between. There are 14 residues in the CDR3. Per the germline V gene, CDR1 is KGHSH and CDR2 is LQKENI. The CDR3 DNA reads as TGTGCCAGTGGCGCAGAGGCTTTGAACACTGAAGCTTTCTTT. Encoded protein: CASGAEALNTEAFF. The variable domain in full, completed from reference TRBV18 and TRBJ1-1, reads NAGVMQNPRHLVRRRGQEARLRCSPMKGHSHVYWYRQLPEEGLKFMVYLQKENIIDESGMPKERFSAEFPKEGPSILRIQQVVRGDSAAYFCASGAEALNTEAFFGQGTRLTVV.

The CDR3 bases are TGTGCCAGCAGGGGGCTCCAAGAGACCCAGTACTTC. Protein: CASRGLQETQYF. This sequence joins TRBV27 and TRBJ2-5, with D maybe TRBD1 (5 bases). From germline, CDR1 is MNHEY and CDR2 SMNVEV (reference sequence). This CDR3 region has 12 residues. Deletions cut 6 bases from V and 1 base from J, with 6 bases between.

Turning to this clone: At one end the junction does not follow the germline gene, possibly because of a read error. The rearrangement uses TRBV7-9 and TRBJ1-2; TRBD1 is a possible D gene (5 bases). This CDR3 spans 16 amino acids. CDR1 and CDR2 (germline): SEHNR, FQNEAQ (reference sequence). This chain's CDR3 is CASSQIREGRFARPDF. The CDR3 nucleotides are TGTGCCAGCAGCCAGATTAGGGAGGGGCGTTTCGCCCGGCCCGACTTC.

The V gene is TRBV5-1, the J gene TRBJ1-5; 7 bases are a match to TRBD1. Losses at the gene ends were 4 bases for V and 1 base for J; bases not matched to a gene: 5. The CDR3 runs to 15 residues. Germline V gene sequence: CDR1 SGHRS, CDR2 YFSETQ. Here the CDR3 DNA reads TGCGCCAGCAGCCAGGGGGACATGAGCAATCAGCCCCAGCATTTT. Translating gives CASSQGDMSNQPQHF.

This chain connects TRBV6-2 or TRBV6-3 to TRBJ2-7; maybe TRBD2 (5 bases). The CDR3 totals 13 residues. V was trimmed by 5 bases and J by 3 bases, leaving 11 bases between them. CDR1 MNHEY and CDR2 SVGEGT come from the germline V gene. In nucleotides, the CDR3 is TGTGCCAGCAGTGAGGACGGAGGCTACGAGCAGTACTTC. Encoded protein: CASSEDGGYEQYF.

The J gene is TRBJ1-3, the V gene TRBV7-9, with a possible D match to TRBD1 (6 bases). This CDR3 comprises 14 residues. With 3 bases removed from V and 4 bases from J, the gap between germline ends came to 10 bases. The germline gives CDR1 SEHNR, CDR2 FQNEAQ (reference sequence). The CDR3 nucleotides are TGTGCCAGCAGCTTGCAGGGGATCGGAAACACCATATATTTT. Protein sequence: CASSLQGIGNTIYF.

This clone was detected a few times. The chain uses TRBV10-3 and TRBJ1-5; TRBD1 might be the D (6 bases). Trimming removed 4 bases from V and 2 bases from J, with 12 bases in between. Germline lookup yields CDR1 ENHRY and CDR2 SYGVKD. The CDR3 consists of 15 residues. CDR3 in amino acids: CAISASDRGNQPQHF. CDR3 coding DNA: TGTGCCATCAGTGCCTCGGACAGAGGCAATCAGCCCCAGCATTTT.

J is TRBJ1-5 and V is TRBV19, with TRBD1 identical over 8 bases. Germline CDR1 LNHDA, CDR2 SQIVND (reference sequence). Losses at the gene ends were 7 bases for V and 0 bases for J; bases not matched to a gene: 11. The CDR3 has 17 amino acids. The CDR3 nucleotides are TGTGCCAGTACCCCCGGGGGCAGGGGGCATAGCAATCAGCCCCAGCATTTT. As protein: CASTPGGRGHSNQPQHF.

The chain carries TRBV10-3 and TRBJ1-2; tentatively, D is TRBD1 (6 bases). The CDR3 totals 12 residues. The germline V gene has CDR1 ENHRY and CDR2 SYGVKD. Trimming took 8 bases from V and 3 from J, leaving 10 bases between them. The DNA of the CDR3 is TGTGCCATCTCTGGACAGCACTATGGCTACACCTTC. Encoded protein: CAISGQHYGYTF.

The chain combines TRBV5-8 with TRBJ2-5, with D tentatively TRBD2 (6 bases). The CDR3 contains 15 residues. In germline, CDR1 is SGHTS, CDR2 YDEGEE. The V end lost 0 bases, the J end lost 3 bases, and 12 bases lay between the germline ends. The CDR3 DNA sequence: TGTGCCAGCAGCTTGGGACCGGGAGAAAAAGAGACCCAGTACTTC. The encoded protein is CASSLGPGEKETQYF.

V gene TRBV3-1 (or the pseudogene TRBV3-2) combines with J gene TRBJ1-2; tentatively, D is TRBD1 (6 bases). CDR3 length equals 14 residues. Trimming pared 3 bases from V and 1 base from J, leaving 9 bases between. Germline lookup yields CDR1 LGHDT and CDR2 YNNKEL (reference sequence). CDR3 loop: CASSHLQGNYGYTF. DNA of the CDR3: TGTGCCAGCAGCCACCTACAGGGTAACTATGGCTACACCTTC.

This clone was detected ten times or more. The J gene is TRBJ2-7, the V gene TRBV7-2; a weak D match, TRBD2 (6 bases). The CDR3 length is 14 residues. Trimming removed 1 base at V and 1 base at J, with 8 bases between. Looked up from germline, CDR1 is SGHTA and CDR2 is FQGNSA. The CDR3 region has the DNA TGTGCCAGCAGCTTAGGGAGGGAATCCTACGAGCAGTACTTC. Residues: CASSLGRESYEQYF.

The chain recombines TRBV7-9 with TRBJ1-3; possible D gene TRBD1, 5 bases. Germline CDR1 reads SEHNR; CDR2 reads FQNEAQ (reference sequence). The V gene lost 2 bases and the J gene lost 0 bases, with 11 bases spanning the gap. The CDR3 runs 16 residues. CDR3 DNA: TGTGCCAGCAGCTTAAGGACACCCGCCTCTGGAAACACCATATATTTT. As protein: CASSLRTPASGNTIYF.

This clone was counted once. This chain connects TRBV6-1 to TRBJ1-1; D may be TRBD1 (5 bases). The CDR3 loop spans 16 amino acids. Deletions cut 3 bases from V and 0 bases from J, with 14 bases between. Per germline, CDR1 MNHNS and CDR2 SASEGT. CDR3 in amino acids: CASSDLALTVNTEAFF. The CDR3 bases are TGTGCCAGCAGTGACCTCGCGCTGACAGTGAACACTGAAGCTTTCTTT.

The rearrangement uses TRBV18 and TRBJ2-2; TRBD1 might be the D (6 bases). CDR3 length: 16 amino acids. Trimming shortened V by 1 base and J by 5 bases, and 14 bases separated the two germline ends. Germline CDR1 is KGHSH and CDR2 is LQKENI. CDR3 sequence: CASSPRNREGTGELFF. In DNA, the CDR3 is TGTGCCAGCTCACCACGAAACAGGGAAGGAACCGGGGAGCTGTTTTTT.

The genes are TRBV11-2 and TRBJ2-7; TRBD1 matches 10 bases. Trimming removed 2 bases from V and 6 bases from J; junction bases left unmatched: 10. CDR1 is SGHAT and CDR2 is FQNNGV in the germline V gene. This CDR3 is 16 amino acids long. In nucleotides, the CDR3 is TGTGCCAGCAGCTTATCTTCGGGACAGGGGACTGGCGAGCAGTACTTC. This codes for CASSLSSGQGTGEQYF.

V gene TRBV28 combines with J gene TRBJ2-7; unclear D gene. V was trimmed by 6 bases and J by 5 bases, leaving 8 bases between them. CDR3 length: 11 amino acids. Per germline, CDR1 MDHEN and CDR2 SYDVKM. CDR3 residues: CASSLFNEQYF. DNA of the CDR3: TGTGCCAGCAGCCTATTTAACGAGCAGTACTTC.

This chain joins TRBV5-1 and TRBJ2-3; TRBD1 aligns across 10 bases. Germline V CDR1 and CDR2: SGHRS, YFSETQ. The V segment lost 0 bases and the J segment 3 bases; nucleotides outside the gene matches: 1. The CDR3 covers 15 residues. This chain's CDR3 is CASSLAGQGTDTQYF. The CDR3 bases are TGCGCCAGCAGCTTGGCGGGACAGGGGACAGATACGCAGTATTTT. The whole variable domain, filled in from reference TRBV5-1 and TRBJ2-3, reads KAGVTQTPRYLIKTRGQQVTLSCSPISGHRSVSWYQQTPGQGLQFLFEYFSETQRNKGNFPGRFSGRQFSNSRSEMNVSTLELGDSALYLCASSLAGQGTDTQYFGPGTRLTVL.

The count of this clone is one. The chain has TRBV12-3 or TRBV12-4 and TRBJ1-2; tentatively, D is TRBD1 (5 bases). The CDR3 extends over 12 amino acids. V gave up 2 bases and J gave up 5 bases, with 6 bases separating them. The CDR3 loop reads CASSLRGYGYTF. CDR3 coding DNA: TGTGCCAGCAGTTTAAGGGGTTATGGCTACACCTTC.

CDR3 amino acids: CASRQTGVQSPLHF. CDR3 DNA sequence: TGTGCCAGCAGACAAACAGGGGTGCAGTCACCCCTCCACTTT. This chain joins TRBV7-2 and TRBJ1-6; 7 bases agree with TRBD1. CDR3 length: 14 residues. Looked up from germline, CDR1 is SGHTA and CDR2 is FQGNSA. Unmatched junction bases numbered 9, after V lost 6 bases and J lost 10 bases.

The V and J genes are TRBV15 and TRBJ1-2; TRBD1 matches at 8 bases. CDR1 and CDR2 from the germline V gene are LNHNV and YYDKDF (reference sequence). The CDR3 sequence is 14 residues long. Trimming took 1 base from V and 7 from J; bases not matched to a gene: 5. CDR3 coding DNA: TGTGCCACCAGCAGAGCAGGGGGCACTAGTGGCTACACCTTC. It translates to CATSRAGGTSGYTF.

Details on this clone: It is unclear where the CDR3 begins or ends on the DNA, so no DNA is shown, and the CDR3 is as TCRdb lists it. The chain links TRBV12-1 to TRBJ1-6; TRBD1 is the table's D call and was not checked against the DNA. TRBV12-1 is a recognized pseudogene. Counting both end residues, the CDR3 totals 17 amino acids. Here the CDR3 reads CASSWYRTVAFGSPLHF.